A selection of T cell receptor beta chains follows, all from one sample in a study of shared clonotypes between healthy human individuals. This table comes from immunoSEQ multiplex PCR, and its TCRdb copy is limited to in-frame clones, with some not included. The sample contains 2.3 million or so clones, 93% of which appear only once. The sample taken for sequencing was naive CD4+ T cells from PBMCs. All receptors derive from a man between 18 and 35 years old in good health. Some clones in this sample may be carry-over from other donors' samples. The conserved cysteine and the conserved F or W are not part of the CDR3 here.

TRBV5-1	11	TRBJ2-7	ASSGQGPHEQY
TRBV11-3	14	TRBJ2-3	ASSPGLAGITDTQY
TRBV5-4	13	TRBJ2-7	ASSLWASGYYEQY
TRBV14	11	TRBJ1-2	ASSQGRDYGYT
TRBV5-1	13	TRBJ1-4	ASSPLGTGAEKLF
TRBV5-6	12	TRBJ1-3	ASSSSDGGNTIY
TRBV29-1	12	TRBJ2-7	SDRLAGSPYEQY
TRBV7-9	13	TRBJ2-2	ASSKAGTNTGELF
TRBV4-1	13	TRBJ1-4	ASSHDRGLNEKLF
TRBV29-1	9	TRBJ2-4	SVEIGNIQY
TRBV2	15	TRBJ1-5	ASRPQETGHSNQPQH
TRBV28	11	TRBJ1-2	ASSFNALYGYT
TRBV4-1	14	TRBJ2-2	ASSQAGSGNTGELF
TRBV28	16	TRBJ1-5	ASSPRRGAGQRNQPQH
TRBV5-1	15	TRBJ1-1	ASSLIPRGGAYTEAF
TRBV5-1	13	TRBJ2-3	ASSLRDSSTDTQY
TRBV11-3	14	TRBJ2-5	ASSPGLAGGGETQY
TRBV6-5	13	TRBJ2-7	ASSYSVAGGYEQY
TRBV12-5	13	TRBJ1-1	ASGGGTHMNTEAF
TRBV6-5	14	TRBJ2-7	ASSYYTGTGVREQY
TRBV2	11	TRBJ1-5	ASREGLYQPQH
TRBV4-1	15	TRBJ2-4	ASSPSQGRSYSDIQY